The clone carrying this T cell receptor (beta chain) was counted at least ten times. No antigen is known for it. The CDR3 runs 14 residues. Germline assignment: CDR1 DFQATT and CDR2 SNEGSKA (reference sequence). V lost 0 bases to trimming and J lost 4 bases, with 10 bases between them. The entry originates in a study of T-cell memory formation after mild COVID-19. Whole-study context: TCR clustering was largely donor specific.

General study points: Shrinking CD4+ clones were chiefly CM and EM; CD8+ ones were chiefly EMRA. Pre-infection memory carried some responding clones, suggesting that cross-reactive memory joined.

It was 5'RACE with constant-segment primers that produced the TCR alpha and TCR beta cDNA libraries, which carried sample barcodes and UMIs. Each CDR3 protein gets one entry after TCRdb re-called the 5' RACE reads with MiXCR. This sample has some 110,000 distinct CDR3 sequences, with about a sixth found just once. This TCR was recovered from an adult woman who had mild COVID-19 (a few samples of this study predate the infection). Cell type and time point are not known. J is TRBJ2-1 and V is TRBV20-1; possible D gene TRBD2, 6 bases. Sequenced: PBMCs or a T cell subset sorted from them (not recorded which). CDR3 bases: TGCAGTGCTAGAGATTTGCGGGGATACAATGAGCAGTTCTTC. Translating gives CSARDLRGYNEQFF.